The present T cell receptor beta chain was sequenced within a study of human T cells and chemical hapten exposure. Study-level results: Sensitizing to DPC left TCRs with a frequency above 1 in 1000 unaltered. Donors were affected by alopecia, so their immune reaction might vary from that of healthy individuals. In comparison with controls, expanded TCRs gave rise to a significantly larger number of large CDR3 similarity clusters.

Looked up from germline, CDR1 is LNHDA and CDR2 is SQIVND (reference sequence). The V gene end was trimmed by 10 bases and the J gene end by 4 bases; junction bases not matched to a gene: 7. The CDR3 has 13 residues. Time point indicated: patch test 2, 6 weeks after DPC sensitization. The treatment denotes: therapeutic diphenylcyclopropenone sensitization with weekly scalp DPC. Comment on this clonotype: Its antigen is still unknown.

During construction of the library, unique molecular identifiers were attached to individual cDNA molecules for quantitative, reproducible TCR counting. TCRdb redid the calling of the RACE reads with MiXCR, one entry per CDR3 protein. The table records 80,000 to 100,000 distinct CDR3 sequences, roughly 10% of them present only once. The receptor's source is a woman in her fifties or sixties with alopecia areata. Some clones in this sample may be carry-over from other donors' samples. The specimen comprised whole blood, sampled in connection with sensitization to the hapten diphenylcyclopropenone (DPC). The chain combines TRBV19 with TRBJ1-5; 7 nucleotides match TRBD1. The CDR3 DNA follows: TGTGCCACGACGGGACAGCGTAATCAGCCCCAGCATTTT. It translates to CATTGQRNQPQHF. The full variable domain, in which reference TRBV19 and TRBJ1-5 provide the parts outside the CDR3, is DGGITQSPKYLFRKEGQNVTLSCEQNLNHDAMYWYRQDPGQGLRLIYYSQIVNDFQKGDIAEGYSVSREKKESFPLTVTSAQKNPTAFYLCATTGQRNQPQHFGDGTRLSIL.